The 5 T cell receptor beta chains given below trace back to one sample, sequenced in a study of CD8 T cells in ankylosing spondylitis. TCRdb re-analysed the 5' RACE reads in MiXCR, keeping a single row per CDR3 protein. The data show 250,000 to 350,000 distinct CDR3 sequences, with 20% to 25% seen just once and 3% to 4% held by the top ten. The sample comprised blood, either unsorted or a sorted T cell fraction (not recorded which). All receptors derive from a female donor with ankylosing spondylitis or in good health (not recorded which).

This clonotype was observed many times. The rearrangement uses TRBV29-1 and TRBJ2-5; the D is unclear. V lost 5 bases to trimming and J lost 2 bases, with 12 bases between them. The V gene's germline CDR1 is SQVTM and CDR2 ANQGSEA. This CDR3 region has 13 residues. In nucleotides, the CDR3 is TGCAGCGTTAAATTAGCCGGGCAAGAGACCCAGTACTTC. Protein sequence: CSVKLAGQETQYF.

The rearrangement links TRBV24-1 to TRBJ1-6; D not certain. This CDR3 has 10 residues. Trimming left V 12 bases short and J 11 bases short, with 10 bases between. Germline CDR1 is KGHDR and CDR2 is SFDVKD. This CDR3 reads CARRRPPLHF. CDR3 in DNA: TGTGCCCGGCGCCGTCCACCCCTCCACTTT.

The chain couples TRBV4-3 to TRBJ1-6; 7 nucleotides agree with TRBD1. Losses at the gene ends were 3 bases for V and 9 bases for J; bases not matched to a gene: 11. From germline, CDR1 is LGHNA and CDR2 YSLEER. This CDR3 spans 16 amino acids. The CDR3 here is CASSQVGQDSGSPLHF. CDR3 in DNA: TGCGCCAGCAGCCAGGTCGGACAGGACAGCGGTTCACCCCTCCACTTT.

This clonotype has just a few counts. The chain uses TRBV6-1 and TRBJ2-7; no clear D. Trimming removed 5 bases from V and 6 bases from J, with 14 bases in between. The CDR3 extends over 13 amino acids. CDR1 MNHNS and CDR2 SASEGT come from the germline V gene. The CDR3 loop is CASSLYSAREQYF. The CDR3 nucleotides are TGTGCCAGCAGTCTATATTCAGCGCGCGAGCAGTACTTC.

This clonotype was detected ten times or more. This sequence joins TRBV20-1 and TRBJ1-2, with 8 nucleotides matching TRBD1. CDR3 size: 12 residues. V was pared by 6 bases and J by 7 bases, with 7 bases of the junction left unmatched. Germline V CDR1 and CDR2: DFQATT, SNEGSKA (reference sequence). The CDR3 loop reads CSAAGQGPGYTF. CDR3 coding DNA: TGCAGTGCGGCTGGACAGGGACCTGGCTACACCTTC.